This is a list of T cell receptor beta chains from one sample in a study of T cells after yellow fever vaccination. TCRdb reanalysed the 5' RACE reads using MiXCR and keeps one entry per CDR3 protein. The top ten hold roughly a fifth of the sample, which has about 320,000 distinct CDR3 sequences, around 4.5% seen once. The material sequenced was PBMCs, taken 15 days after the yellow fever booster vaccination. These TCRs come from a man aged 18 to 29 who received the YFV17D yellow fever vaccine. The CDR3 runs from the conserved cysteine through the conserved F or W. The D gene is left open where the match is weak. Where a row states a size, it is once, few, many or the class of an expanded clone; other rows omit it.

v_gene: TRBV25-1
abundance: .
d_gene: .
j_gene: TRBJ2-1
CDR3nt: TGTGCCAGCAGTGCCGGACTGCACAATGAGCAGTTCTTC
CDR3aa: CASSAGLHNEQFF

v_gene: TRBV9
abundance: many
d_gene: .
j_gene: TRBJ2-1
CDR3nt: TGTGCCAGCAGCGTAGCCTCCAACAATGAGCAGTTCTTC
CDR3aa: CASSVASNNEQFF

v_gene: TRBV27
abundance: many
d_gene: TRBD2
j_gene: TRBJ2-3
CDR3nt: TGTGCCAGCAGTTTAAGAGCGGGGAGGACAGATACGCAGTATTTT
CDR3aa: CASSLRAGRTDTQYF

v_gene: TRBV20-1
abundance: many
d_gene: TRBD2
j_gene: TRBJ2-1
CDR3nt: TGCAGTGCTAGACTAGCGGGGCCATACAATGAGCAGTTCTTC
CDR3aa: CSARLAGPYNEQFF

v_gene: TRBV4-3
abundance: few
d_gene: .
j_gene: TRBJ2-6
CDR3nt: TGCGCCAGCAGCCAAAGACATACAGGGTCTGGGGCCAACGTCCTGACTTTC
CDR3aa: CASSQRHTGSGANVLTF

v_gene: TRBV5-4
abundance: few
d_gene: .
j_gene: TRBJ2-1
CDR3nt: TGTGCCAGCAGCTATGACGCCCCCAATGAGCAGTTCTTC
CDR3aa: CASSYDAPNEQFF

v_gene: TRBV20-1
abundance: many
d_gene: TRBD1
j_gene: TRBJ1-1
CDR3nt: TGCAGTGCCGCGACAGGGGCCACTGAAGCTTTCTTT
CDR3aa: CSAATGATEAFF

v_gene: TRBV7-3
abundance: many
d_gene: TRBD2
j_gene: TRBJ2-2
CDR3nt: TGTGCCAGCAGCCCGCGACTAGCGGGGGACCTCATCACCGGGGAGCTGTTTTTT
CDR3aa: CASSPRLAGDLITGELFF

v_gene: TRBV6-6
abundance: .
d_gene: .
j_gene: TRBJ2-5
CDR3nt: TGTGCCAGCAGAGACCCTAGGGAGGCCGAAGGGACCCAGTACTTC
CDR3aa: CASRDPREAEGTQYF

v_gene: TRBV10-3
abundance: many
d_gene: TRBD1
j_gene: TRBJ2-2
CDR3nt: TGTGCCACCCGACAGGGTACCACCGGGGAGCTGTTTTTT
CDR3aa: CATRQGTTGELFF

v_gene: TRBV10-2
abundance: many
d_gene: .
j_gene: TRBJ2-1
CDR3nt: TGCGCCGTACTCCGGGACAATTACAATGAGCAGTTCTTC
CDR3aa: CAVLRDNYNEQFF

v_gene: TRBV12-3/TRBV12-4
abundance: .
d_gene: .
j_gene: TRBJ2-1
CDR3nt: TGTGCCAGCAGTTTGTACCCAAATGAGCAGTTCTTC
CDR3aa: CASSLYPNEQFF

v_gene: TRBV5-1
abundance: .
d_gene: .
j_gene: TRBJ1-1
CDR3nt: TGCGCCAGCAGCCCCATCTCGGTGGGGGACACTGAAGCTTTCTTT
CDR3aa: CASSPISVGDTEAFF

v_gene: TRBV5-1
abundance: many
d_gene: .
j_gene: TRBJ1-2
CDR3nt: TGCGCCAGCAGCTTACAGGGACCAAGCGAATTAGGTGGCTACACCTTC
CDR3aa: CASSLQGPSELGGYTF